This entry is about one T cell receptor (beta chain). Its cognate antigen is unknown. Between the trimmed V and J ends, which lost 5 bases and 6 bases, there was a span of 8 bases. The CDR3 length is 12 residues. CDR1 SGHTA and CDR2 FQGTGA come from the germline V gene. This specimen comes from a study of T cell repertoires in cytomegalovirus infection. TCRdb reanalysed the reads using MiXCR and keeps one entry per CDR3 protein. This table holds approximately 43,000 distinct CDR3 sequences, roughly 22% found once. This chain links TRBV7-3 with TRBJ2-1; no clear D. Sequenced: PBMCs, sequenced either directly or after in vitro stimulation (not recorded which). The TCR sequence derives from a human donor in good health (CMV status not recorded). Some clones in this sample may be carry-over from other donors' samples. DNA for the CDR3: TGTGCCAGCAGCGGCCCCTCCAATGAGCAGTTCTTC. Its translation: CASSGPSNEQFF.